The 10 T cell receptor beta chains in this list originate from one sample, sequenced in a study of cytomegalovirus exposure and HLA in healthy donors. It was with 60 Vbeta and 13 Jbeta primers that the PCR ran. Assay: immunoSEQ multiplex PCR; the TCRdb copy retains only in-frame clones and omits some. The table lists about 100,000 clones, 85% of them singletons. The sequenced sample was PBMCs. The receptors shown here come from a man in his thirties or forties in good health and CMV-seronegative.

The chain combines TRBV30 with TRBJ1-6; D is perhaps TRBD1 (6 bases). This CDR3 has 13 amino acids. V was shortened by 3 bases and J by 9 bases, with 12 bases between the two germline ends. The germline V gene encodes CDR1 GTSNPN and CDR2 SVGIG (reference sequence). The CDR3 reads CAWRPTGFSPLHF. The CDR3 region has the DNA TGTGCCTGGAGACCTACAGGGTTTTCACCCCTCCACTTT.

This chain joins TRBV9 and TRBJ1-1, with D possibly TRBD1 on 5 matching bases. The CDR3 is 17 amino acids. From germline, CDR1 is SGDLS and CDR2 YYNGEE. V was clipped by 1 base and J by 4 bases, with 20 bases between them. The CDR3 nucleotides read TGTGCCAGCAGCGTAAGTCCAGGGAACCGGTCGGGCACTGAAGCTTTCTTT. Translating it yields CASSVSPGNRSGTEAFF.

The CDR3 DNA is TGTGCCAGCAGTGAATGGTTGGGGGGATCTGGAAACACCATATATTTT. Translated: CASSEWLGGSGNTIYF. This rearrangement joins TRBV25-1 to TRBJ1-3, with D possibly TRBD1 on 5 matching bases. The CDR3 sequence is 16 residues long. The germline V gene encodes CDR1 MGHDK and CDR2 SYGVNS. Trimming cost V 1 base and J 1 base, with 11 bases left between them.

The V gene is TRBV7-9, the J gene TRBJ2-5, with 7 positions matching TRBD1. Germline loops: CDR1 SEHNR, CDR2 FQNEAQ (reference sequence). The CDR3 extends over 12 amino acids. V dropped 5 bases and J dropped 7; count of bases not matched to a gene: 4. The CDR3 DNA reads as TGTGCCAGCAGCCTGGACAGGCGGACCCAGTACTTC. It codes for CASSLDRRTQYF.

The genes are TRBV6-5 and TRBJ2-2; D is unresolved. V was trimmed by 0 bases and J by 7 bases, leaving 6 bases between them. This CDR3 contains 13 residues. Looked up from germline, CDR1 is MNHEY and CDR2 is SVGAGI. The CDR3 protein is CASSYSEDGELFF. The CDR3 coding sequence is TGTGCCAGCAGTTACTCCGAGGACGGGGAGCTGTTTTTT.

This clone has more than one count but fewer than ten. The chain carries TRBV21-1 and TRBJ2-3; TRBD2 reflects the table's D call only, with no check against the DNA. TRBV21-1 is labeled a pseudogene. The CDR3 totals 17 residues. CDR3 protein: CASSKAGTSGGPHTQYF. The CDR3 coding sequence is TGTGCCAGCAGCAAAGCTGGGACTAGCGGGGGGCCGCATACGCAGTATTTT.

A few counts support this clone. This rearrangement joins TRBV11-2 to TRBJ2-7; unclear D gene. Per germline, CDR1 SGHAT and CDR2 FQNNGV. Trimming shortened V by 0 bases and J by 1 base, and 4 bases separated the two germline ends. There are 13 residues in the CDR3. This CDR3 is CASSLDRSYEQYF. CDR3 nucleotides: TGTGCCAGCAGCTTAGATCGTTCCTACGAGCAGTACTTC. Full variable domain (remainder filled in from reference TRBV11-2 and TRBJ2-7): EAGVAQSPRYKIIEKRQSVAFWCNPISGHATLYWYQQILGQGPKLLIQFQNNGVVDDSQLPKDRFSAERLKGVDSTLKIQPAKLEDSAVYLCASSLDRSYEQYFGPGTRLTVT.

Worth noting for this clone: The limits of the CDR3 on the DNA are not certain, so only TCRdb's listed CDR3 is given. The chain is built from TRBV10-3 and TRBJ2-3; TRBD2 is taken as the D call from the table, unchecked against the DNA. Germline loops: CDR1 ENHRY, CDR2 SYGVKD. The CDR3 has 21 residues if both end residues are counted. CDR3 region: CAISVAVPPAVGKPSTDTQYF.

The chain links TRBV2 to TRBJ2-3, with 14 bases aligning to TRBD2. The V gene end was trimmed by 11 bases and the J gene end by 2 bases; junction bases not matched to a gene: 9. The germline V gene encodes CDR1 SNHLY and CDR2 FYNNEI. The CDR3 has 16 residues. CDR3 sequence (DNA): TGTGCCGGGGATCGGACTAGCGGGGGGCCCACAGATACGCAGTATTTT. Encoded protein: CAGDRTSGGPTDTQYF.

V usage is TRBV5-1 and J usage is TRBJ2-7; D not certain. CDR3 length: 14 residues. The ends were cut back, 1 base at V and 1 base at J, with 9 bases in the middle. Germline CDR1 reads SGHRS; CDR2 reads YFSETQ. The CDR3: CASSLLENSYEQYF. The CDR3 DNA follows: TGCGCCAGCAGCTTGCTAGAGAATTCCTACGAGCAGTACTTC.